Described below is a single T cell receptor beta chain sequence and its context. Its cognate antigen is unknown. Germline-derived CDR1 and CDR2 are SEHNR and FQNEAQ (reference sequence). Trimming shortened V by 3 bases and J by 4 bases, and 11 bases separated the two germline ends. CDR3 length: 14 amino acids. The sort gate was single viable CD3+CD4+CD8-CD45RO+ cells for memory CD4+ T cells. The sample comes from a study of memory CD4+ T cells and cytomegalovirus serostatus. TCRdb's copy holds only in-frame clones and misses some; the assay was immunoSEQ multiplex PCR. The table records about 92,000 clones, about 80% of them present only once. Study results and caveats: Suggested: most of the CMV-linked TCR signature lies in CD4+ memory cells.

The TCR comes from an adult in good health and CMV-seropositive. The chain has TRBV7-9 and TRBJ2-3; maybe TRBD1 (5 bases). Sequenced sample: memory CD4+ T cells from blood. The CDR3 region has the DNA TGTGCCAGCAGCTTCCAGGGTAGGGCAGATACGCAGTATTTT. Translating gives CASSFQGRADTQYF. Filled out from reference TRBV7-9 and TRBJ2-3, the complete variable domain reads DTGVSQNPRHKITKRGQNVTFRCDPISEHNRLYWYRQTLGQGPEFLTYFQNEAQLEKSRLLSDRFSAERPKGSFSTLEIQRTEQGDSAMYLCASSFQGRADTQYFGPGTRLTVL.